The T cell receptor (beta chain) described here comes from a study of regulatory T cells in long-lasting Graves disease. This clonotype came up many times. Sample time point: persistent/refractory GD, antithyroid drugs over 5 years with positive TRAb. Extracted PBMC RNA gave rise to the TCR library. The patients included were those that came from an endocrinology department in Xi'an, China. Combining iRepertoire HTBI primers with Arm-PCR of CDR3 regions, the authors built TCR beta libraries. TCRdb reprocessed the multiplex PCR reads with MiXCR, giving one entry per CDR3 protein. The table records roughly 500,000 distinct CDR3 sequences, less than 25% of them present only once. Sequencing used peripheral blood mononuclear cells (PBMCs), obtained when the disease was refractory, from a patient treated with antithyroid drugs. The TCR sequence derives from a female donor with Graves disease.

DNA for the CDR3: TGTGCCAGCAGCCCCTTCAGGCACCCGGTCTACGAGCAGTACTTC. Translation: CASSPFRHPVYEQYF. The chain couples TRBV27 to TRBJ2-7; D remains unclear. The CDR3 sequence is 15 residues long. The V and J ends lost 6 bases and 3 bases respectively, with 18 bases between them. Per the germline V gene, CDR1 is MNHEY and CDR2 is SMNVEV (reference sequence).